The text below deals with one T cell receptor (beta chain). Antigen: not known. The data were taken from a study of beta chain bispecific antibodies for T cell cancers. About the research overall: Healthy donor T cells cocultured with leukemia lines and bispecific antibodies. Surface TRBV12 (TRBV12-3) was on Jurkat, TRBV5-5 on HPB-ALL. General study findings and limits: In these mixed samples, most targeted TRBV reads derived from the leukemia cell line.

TCRdb re-called the 5' RACE reads through MiXCR, storing one row per CDR3 protein. The sample yields some 17,000 distinct CDR3 sequences, about 2.2% seen once. Germline lookup yields CDR1 MNHEY and CDR2 SMNVEV (reference sequence). The CDR3 is made up of 13 amino acids. V gave up 5 bases and J gave up 6 bases, with 11 bases separating them. Blood mononuclear cells were expanded for 3 to 4 days using either OKT3 anti-CD3 antibody or CD3/CD28 beads. Expanded T cells grew in IL-2 (roughly 91 IU/ml) plus IL-7 (approximately 5.1 ng/ml). Each coculture: approximately 50,000 target cells, approximately 50,000 normal T cells, bispecific antibody.

Sequenced sample: healthy donor T cells cultured with leukemia cells. This chain joins TRBV27 and TRBJ1-5, with D perhaps matching TRBD1 (5 bases). This clonotype originated in a human donor in good health. Some clones in this sample may be carry-over from other donors' samples. Written as DNA, the CDR3 is TGTGCCAGCAGTGGTACGGGGGGTCAGCCCCAGCATTTT. Its translation is CASSGTGGQPQHF.